This T cell receptor beta chain was documented in a study of blood T cells in healthy people across ages. Germline V lookup: CDR1 SGHRS, CDR2 YFSETQ. This CDR3 is 13 amino acids long. The V gene lost 2 bases and the J gene lost 2 bases, with 7 bases spanning the gap. Isolation yielded PBMCs, at least 7 million per sample, in every case. For the second PCR, which ran for 7 to 11 cycles, a sample-barcoded 5' primer and a J-beta primer mix were used. There were at least 2.5 million CDR3-containing paired-end reads obtained from each sample. TCRdb used MiXCR to reprocess the 5' RACE reads, holding one entry per CDR3 protein. The sample records 1.5 million to 2 million distinct CDR3 sequences, over 25% being singletons. This clonotype was counted at least ten times.

What was sequenced was blood. The chain uses TRBV5-1 and TRBJ2-5; perhaps TRBD1 as D (6 bases). This receptor was taken from a woman aged 25 to 39 in good health. CDR3 nucleotide sequence: TGCGCCAGCAGCTTTCAGGGGCAAGAGACCCAGTACTTC. Its translation: CASSFQGQETQYF.